Below are 22 T cell receptor beta chains sequenced from a single sample in a study of T cells in Graves' hyperthyroidism and ophthalmopathy. RNA transcripts gave rise to amplified TCR beta CDR3 regions. In the first-round RT-PCR of the TCR CDR3, the HTBI primer set was used. TCRdb reanalysed the multiplex PCR reads using MiXCR and keeps one entry per CDR3 protein. The data show more than 500,000 distinct CDR3 sequences, roughly 15% seen once. Sequencing was carried out using blood. The receptor source for this set is a middle-aged woman with Graves' hyperthyroidism.

At least ten counts were recorded for this clonotype. This chain connects TRBV2 to TRBJ1-2, with D perhaps matching TRBD1 (6 bases). The CDR3 has 13 residues. The germline CDR1 and CDR2 sequences are SNHLY and FYNNEI. With 4 bases removed from V and 4 bases from J, the gap between germline ends came to 10 bases. CDR3 in DNA: TGTGCCAGCAGTGGGGGGGCCTTCTATGGCTACACCTTC. This encodes CASSGGAFYGYTF.

This clonotype occurred many times. This chain uses TRBV20-1 with TRBJ2-7; 9 nucleotides line up with TRBD1. The junction had 14 bases not matched to a gene; V was cut back by 6 bases and J by 5 bases. This CDR3 comprises 15 residues. The germline V gene has CDR1 DFQATT and CDR2 SNEGSKA (reference sequence). The DNA for the CDR3 is TGCAGTGCCCAGTCCCCCCGGACAGGGGTGGACGAGCAGTACTTC. The encoded protein is CSAQSPRTGVDEQYF.

The CDR3 loop reads CASKGGADTDTQYF. CDR3 DNA: TGTGCCAGCAAGGGGGGCGCAGATACAGATACGCAGTATTTT. This chain joins TRBV9 and TRBJ2-3, with D perhaps matching TRBD1 or TRBD2 (6 bases each). Per the germline V gene, CDR1 is SGDLS and CDR2 is YYNGEE. The CDR3 runs to 14 residues. Trimming took off 6 bases at V and 3 bases at J, with 14 bases between the two ends. Variable domain in full (rest from reference TRBV9 and TRBJ2-3): DSGVTQTPKHLITATGQRVTLRCSPRSGDLSVYWYQQSLDQGLQFLIQYYNGEERAKGNILERFSAQQFPDLHSELNLSSLELGDSALYFCASKGGADTDTQYFGPGTRLTVL.

The V call is TRBV28, the J call TRBJ2-7, with D perhaps matching TRBD1 (7 bases). CDR1 and CDR2 (germline): MDHEN, SYDVKM. This CDR3 is 14 amino acids long. V dropped 7 bases and J dropped 1 base, with 14 bases sitting between them. This chain's CDR3 is CASTLQGGSYEQYF. CDR3 bases: TGTGCCAGCACCCTCCAGGGGGGATCCTACGAGCAGTACTTC.

The chain links TRBV5-6 to TRBJ2-1; D gene ambiguous. Trimming stripped 2 bases from V and 9 bases from J, with 6 bases between. CDR1 and CDR2 from the germline V gene are SGHDT and YYEEEE. CDR3 length: 11 residues. Written as DNA, the CDR3 is TGTGCCAGCAGCTTTCTACCTGAGCAGTTCTTC. It encodes CASSFLPEQFF.

This chain links TRBV6-2 or TRBV6-3 with TRBJ2-5; weak D call: TRBD1 (5 bases). CDR3 size: 12 residues. The germline V gene has CDR1 MNHEY and CDR2 SVGEGT. Trimming took off 7 bases at V and 4 bases at J, with 10 bases between the two ends. The CDR3 reads CASMIRAETQYF. The CDR3, as DNA: TGTGCCAGCATGATCAGGGCAGAGACCCAGTACTTC.

The table lists this clonotype with many counts. V usage is TRBV12-3 or TRBV12-4 and J usage is TRBJ1-4, with no clear D. The CDR3 is 15 residues long. V was clipped by 2 bases and J by 3 bases, with 10 bases between them. CDR3 DNA sequence: TGTGCCAGCAGTTTAAGCGGTTTGGCTAATGAAAAACTGTTTTTT. Its translation: CASSLSGLANEKLFF.

The sample holds a few counts of this clonotype. In DNA, the CDR3 is TGCAGTGCTAGAGCCAGGGATACTAACTATGGCTACACCTTC. This encodes CSARARDTNYGYTF. This chain links TRBV20-1 with TRBJ1-2; a possible D gene is TRBD1 (5 bases). The CDR3 sequence is 14 residues long. The V end lost 1 base, the J end lost 0 bases, and 9 bases lay between the germline ends. Germline CDR1 reads DFQATT; CDR2 reads SNEGSKA (reference sequence).

This clonotype was detected ten times or more. The CDR3: CALQGWNTEAFF. DNA of the CDR3: TGTGCCCTCCAGGGGTGGAACACTGAAGCTTTCTTT. The chain couples TRBV30 to TRBJ1-1; D perhaps matches TRBD1 (6 bases). This CDR3 spans 12 amino acids. Germline V lookup: CDR1 GTSNPN, CDR2 SVGIG (reference sequence). The V end was cut by 8 bases, the J end by 1 base, with 11 bases between.

As to this clonotype: A much more abundant neighbour one base away suggests this may be a read error. This chain connects TRBV20-1 to TRBJ2-1; D is perhaps TRBD2 (7 bases). Germline CDR1 reads DFQATT; CDR2 reads SNEGSKA (reference sequence). V was shortened by 1 base and J by 0 bases, with 13 bases between the two germline ends. The CDR3 is 16 residues long. The CDR3 DNA reads TGCAGTGCTAGAGGAGGGGGGGAAGTCTCCTACAATGAGCAGTTCTTC. Its translation: CSARGGGEVSYNEQFF.

A note on this clonotype: A much larger clone is a single base away; this may be a read error. This chain joins TRBV5-1 and TRBJ1-6, with D unresolved. V was shortened by 0 bases and J by 7 bases, with 11 bases between the two germline ends. Germline-derived CDR1 and CDR2 are SGHRS and YFSETQ. CDR3 length: 15 residues. This CDR3 is CASSLELTGNSPLHF. The CDR3 DNA reads as TGCGCCAGCAGCTTGGAACTTACGGGCAATTCACCCCTCCACTTT.

This clonotype has ten or more counts. J is TRBJ1-1 and V is TRBV12-3 or TRBV12-4; 7 positions match TRBD1. The CDR3 is 13 residues long. Germline trimming cut 7 bases from V and 5 bases from J; bases unmatched to any gene: 7. The CDR3 nucleotides read TGTGCCAGCATCGTGACAGGGAGGACTGAAGCTTTCTTT. The encoded protein is CASIVTGRTEAFF.

This clonotype was detected ten times or more. The chain has TRBV28 and TRBJ1-6; possible D gene TRBD1, 6 bases. Trimming left V 5 bases short and J 3 bases short, with 11 bases between. CDR1 is MDHEN and CDR2 is SYDVKM in the germline V gene. The CDR3 is 15 amino acids. In DNA, the CDR3 is TGTGCCAGCAGTCCCCGGACAGTCTATAATTCACCCCTCCACTTT. This gives the protein CASSPRTVYNSPLHF.

This clonotype was seen many times. J is TRBJ2-5 and V is TRBV28; the match to TRBD1 covers 8 bases. V was clipped by 7 bases and J by 4 bases; unmatched bases: 2. The CDR3 loop spans 12 amino acids. In germline, CDR1 is MDHEN, CDR2 SYDVKM. The CDR3 DNA is TGTGCCAGCACAGGGGGCTTAGAGACCCAGTACTTC. It translates to CASTGGLETQYF.

This clonotype has at least ten counts. This chain connects TRBV11-2 to TRBJ2-5; a weak D match, TRBD2 (6 bases). Germline V gives CDR1 SGHAT, CDR2 FQNNGV. V was cut by 0 bases and J by 1 base, with 12 bases left in between. The CDR3 is 16 residues long. As DNA, the CDR3 is TGTGCCAGCAGCTTAGATCGGTCGGGACTCCAAGAGACCCAGTACTTC. Its protein is CASSLDRSGLQETQYF.

This clonotype was seen at least ten times. In DNA, the CDR3 is TGTGCCAGCAGCTCGAACTTCCAAGAGACCCAGTACTTC. This sequence encodes CASSSNFQETQYF. The chain recombines TRBV7-3 with TRBJ2-5; D not resolved. Germline V gives CDR1 SGHTA, CDR2 FQGTGA. There are 13 residues in the CDR3. V lost 4 bases, J lost 1 base, and 7 bases lay in between.

This clonotype appeared many times. The chain carries TRBV29-1 and TRBJ1-4; possibly TRBD1 for D (5 bases). The CDR3 consists of 14 residues. Germline CDR1 is SQVTM and CDR2 is ANQGSEA. Trimming took off 3 bases at V and 6 bases at J, with 14 bases between the two ends. CDR3 sequence (DNA): TGCAGCGTTGAGGGACGGGGAGGGCATGAAAAACTGTTTTTT. It yields the protein CSVEGRGGHEKLFF.

This clonotype was seen many times. The genes are TRBV11-2 and TRBJ2-7; 10 bases align to TRBD2. Germline-derived CDR1 and CDR2 are SGHAT and FQNNGV. There are 16 residues in the CDR3. J gave up 5 bases and V 1 base, and 8 bases lay outside the gene matches. The CDR3 here is CASSLGLAGAGDEQYF. For the CDR3, the DNA is TGTGCCAGCAGCTTAGGGCTAGCGGGAGCAGGAGACGAGCAGTACTTC.

In this sample, this clonotype turned up many times. This chain joins TRBV7-2 and TRBJ2-1; 9 bases map to TRBD2. Germline CDR1 reads SGHTA; CDR2 reads FQGNSA. J gave up 7 bases and V 2 bases, and 9 bases lay outside the gene matches. This CDR3 region has 16 residues. The chain's CDR3 is CASSLWEVAGANEQFF. The DNA for the CDR3 is TGTGCCAGCAGCTTATGGGAGGTAGCGGGAGCGAATGAGCAGTTCTTC. Full variable domain (missing parts from reference TRBV7-2 and TRBJ2-1): GAGVSQSPSNKVTEKGKDVELRCDPISGHTALYWYRQSLGQGLEFLIYFQGNSAPDKSGLPSDRFSAERTGGSVSTLTIQRTQQEDSAVYLCASSLWEVAGANEQFFGPGTRLTVL.

This clonotype occurred many times. V gene TRBV18 combines with J gene TRBJ2-5, with D hard to call. The CDR3 totals 13 residues. V dropped 2 bases and J dropped 2 bases, with 6 bases sitting between them. Germline assignment: CDR1 KGHSH and CDR2 LQKENI. CDR3 sequence (DNA): TGTGCCAGCTCACCATTCCAACAAGAGACCCAGTACTTC. This sequence encodes CASSPFQQETQYF.

This clonotype was detected ten times or more. This chain connects TRBV7-2 to TRBJ2-7, with 9 bases identical to TRBD1. The CDR3 contains 14 residues. The germline V gene encodes CDR1 SGHTA and CDR2 FQGNSA. V gave up 6 bases and J gave up 5 bases; unmatched junction bases: 8. The CDR3: CASRSPGQGNEQYF. In DNA, the CDR3 is TGTGCCAGCAGGTCGCCGGGACAGGGAAACGAGCAGTACTTC.

This clonotype was seen ten or more times. The chain employs TRBV27 and TRBJ2-1; 14 positions agree with TRBD2. After removal of 3 bases from V and 10 bases from J, the junction contained 5 bases not matched to a gene. The CDR3 loop spans 15 amino acids. Germline V gene data show CDR1 as MNHEY and CDR2 as SMNVEV (reference sequence). The CDR3 DNA is TGTGCCAGCAGTTTGGGACTAGCGGGAGTATTCGAGCAGTTCTTC. It translates to CASSLGLAGVFEQFF.